The clone carrying this T cell receptor beta chain has more than one count but fewer than ten. The antigen is undetermined. The germline V gene has CDR1 SEHNR and CDR2 FQNEAQ (reference sequence). The CDR3 runs 14 residues. The sample is drawn from a study of blood T cells in healthy people across ages. General study results and limits: A roughly linear age-dependent decrease characterized TCR beta diversity per million T cells. Lack of knowledge of donor CMV status possibly confounded expanded clonotype changes.

Next came a second PCR, run for roughly 6 to 11 cycles, which used a sample-barcoded 5' primer along with a J-beta primer mix. All cDNA molecules were each tagged by a template-switch adaptor with 12 random nucleotides. All samples gave at least 2.5 million CDR3-containing paired-end reads. One entry per CDR3 protein, called by TCRdb with MiXCR from the 5' RACE reads. The table has hundreds of thousands of distinct CDR3 sequences, more than 45% seen once. V gene TRBV7-9 combines with J gene TRBJ2-4; D is unresolved. The J call may be faulty, since TRBJ2-7 better matches the DNA end. The specimen sequenced was blood. This TCR derives from a woman aged 80 or over in good health. The CDR3, as DNA: TGTGCCAGCAGCGTGGTTGCGGCAACCTACGAGCAGTACTTC. Its protein product is CASSVVAATYEQYF.